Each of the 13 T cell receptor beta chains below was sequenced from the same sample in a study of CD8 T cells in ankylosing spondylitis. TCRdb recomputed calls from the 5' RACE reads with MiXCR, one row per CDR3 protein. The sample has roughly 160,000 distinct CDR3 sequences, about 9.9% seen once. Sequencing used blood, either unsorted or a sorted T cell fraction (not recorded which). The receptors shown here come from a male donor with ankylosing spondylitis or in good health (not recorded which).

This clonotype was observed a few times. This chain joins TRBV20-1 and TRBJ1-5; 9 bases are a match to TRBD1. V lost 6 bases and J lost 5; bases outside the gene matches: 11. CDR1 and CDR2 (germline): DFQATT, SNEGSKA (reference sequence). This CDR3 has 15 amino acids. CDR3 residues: CSATPVGQGYQPQHF. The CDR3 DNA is TGCAGTGCCACTCCGGTGGGACAGGGCTATCAGCCCCAGCATTTT.

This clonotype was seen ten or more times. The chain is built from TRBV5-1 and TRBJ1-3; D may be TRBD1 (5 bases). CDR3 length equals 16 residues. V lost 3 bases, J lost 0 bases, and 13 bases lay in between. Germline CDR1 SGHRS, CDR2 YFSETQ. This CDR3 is CASSSRDRFSGNTIYF. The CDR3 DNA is TGCGCCAGCAGCTCCCGGGACCGCTTCTCTGGAAACACCATATATTTT.

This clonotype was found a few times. CDR3: CASSLVGQGAWNEQYF. CDR3 in DNA: TGCGCCAGCAGCCTCGTGGGCCAGGGGGCCTGGAACGAGCAGTACTTC. The chain employs TRBV5-1 and TRBJ2-7; TRBD1 aligns across 8 bases. The V gene's germline CDR1 is SGHRS and CDR2 YFSETQ. This CDR3 is 16 amino acids long. V lost 4 bases and J lost 5; bases outside the gene matches: 14. Looking up the rest from reference TRBV5-1 and TRBJ2-7 gives the full variable domain: KAGVTQTPRYLIKTRGQQVTLSCSPISGHRSVSWYQQTPGQGLQFLFEYFSETQRNKGNFPGRFSGRQFSNSRSEMNVSTLELGDSALYLCASSLVGQGAWNEQYFGPGTRLTVT.

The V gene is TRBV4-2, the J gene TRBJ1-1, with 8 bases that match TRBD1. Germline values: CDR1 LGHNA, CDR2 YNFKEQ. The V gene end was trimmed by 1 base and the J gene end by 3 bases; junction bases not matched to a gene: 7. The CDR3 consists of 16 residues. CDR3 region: CASSQVGGRGHTEAFF. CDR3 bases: TGTGCCAGCAGCCAAGTGGGGGGCAGGGGGCACACTGAAGCTTTCTTT.

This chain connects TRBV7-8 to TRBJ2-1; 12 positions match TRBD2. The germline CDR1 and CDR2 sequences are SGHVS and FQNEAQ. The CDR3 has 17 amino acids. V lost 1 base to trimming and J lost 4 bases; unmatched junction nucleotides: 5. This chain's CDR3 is CASSLVASGGGYNEQFF. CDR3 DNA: TGTGCCAGCAGCTTAGTGGCTAGCGGGGGGGGTTACAATGAGCAGTTCTTC.

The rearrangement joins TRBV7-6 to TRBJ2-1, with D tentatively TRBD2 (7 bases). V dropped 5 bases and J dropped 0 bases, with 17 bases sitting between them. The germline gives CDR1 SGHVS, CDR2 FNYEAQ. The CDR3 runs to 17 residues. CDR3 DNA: TGTGCCAGCAGCCCCCTGGGGGGCGGGAGCTCCTACAATGAGCAGTTCTTC. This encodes CASSPLGGGSSYNEQFF.

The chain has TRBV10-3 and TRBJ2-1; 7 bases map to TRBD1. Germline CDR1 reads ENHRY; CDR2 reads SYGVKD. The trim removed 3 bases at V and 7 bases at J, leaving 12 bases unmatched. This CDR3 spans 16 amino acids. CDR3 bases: TGTGCCATCAGTGAAGCAGCAGGGGGATCGAGGAATGAGCAGTTCTTC. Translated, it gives CAISEAAGGSRNEQFF.

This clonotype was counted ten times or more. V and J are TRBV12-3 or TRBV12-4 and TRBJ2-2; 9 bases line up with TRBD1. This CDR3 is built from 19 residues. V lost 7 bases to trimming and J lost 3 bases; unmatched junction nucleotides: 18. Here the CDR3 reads CASTLLGGIGTGYTGELFF. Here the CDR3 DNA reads TGTGCCAGCACCCTATTGGGGGGGATCGGGACAGGGTACACCGGGGAGCTGTTTTTT.

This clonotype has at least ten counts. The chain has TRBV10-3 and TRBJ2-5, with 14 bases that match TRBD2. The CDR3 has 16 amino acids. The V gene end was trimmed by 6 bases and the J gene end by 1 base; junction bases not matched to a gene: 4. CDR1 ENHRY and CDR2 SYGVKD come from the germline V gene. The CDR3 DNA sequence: TGTGCCATCAGCGGACTAGCGGGGGGCTTCCAAGAGACCCAGTACTTC. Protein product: CAISGLAGGFQETQYF.

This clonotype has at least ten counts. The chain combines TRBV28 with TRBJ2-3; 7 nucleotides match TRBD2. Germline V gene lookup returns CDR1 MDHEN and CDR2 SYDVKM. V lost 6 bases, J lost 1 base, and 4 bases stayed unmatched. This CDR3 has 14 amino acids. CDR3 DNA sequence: TGTGCCAGCAGACCGGGAGGTGGCACAGATACGCAGTATTTT. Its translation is CASRPGGGTDTQYF.

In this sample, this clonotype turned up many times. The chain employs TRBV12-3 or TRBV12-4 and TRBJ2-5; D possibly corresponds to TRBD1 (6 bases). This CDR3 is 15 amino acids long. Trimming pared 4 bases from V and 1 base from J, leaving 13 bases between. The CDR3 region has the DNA TGTGCCAGCAGTTCCTTGGACAGATCCCAAGAGACCCAGTACTTC. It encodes CASSSLDRSQETQYF.

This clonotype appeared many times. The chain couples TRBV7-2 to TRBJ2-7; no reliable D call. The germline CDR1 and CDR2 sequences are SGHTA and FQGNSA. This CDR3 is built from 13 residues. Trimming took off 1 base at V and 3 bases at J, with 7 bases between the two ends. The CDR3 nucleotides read TGTGCCAGCAGCTTAGTATCCGGCTACGAGCAGTACTTC. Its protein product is CASSLVSGYEQYF.

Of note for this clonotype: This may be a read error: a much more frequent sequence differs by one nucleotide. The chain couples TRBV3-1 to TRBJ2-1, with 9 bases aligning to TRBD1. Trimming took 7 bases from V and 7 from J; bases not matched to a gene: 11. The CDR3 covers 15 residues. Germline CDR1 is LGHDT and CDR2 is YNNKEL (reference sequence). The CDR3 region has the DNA TGTGCCAGCAACTCGACAGGGGGGTCGATGAATGAGCAGTTCTTC. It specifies CASNSTGGSMNEQFF.